Reported below is one TCR beta chain. Its antigen has not been determined. Within one base of it there is no much larger clone, and no base qualities were kept. These data are taken from a study of cytomegalovirus exposure and HLA in healthy donors (dated by TCRdb to about 2017). As for the study more broadly: According to a later analysis, one platform produced both the 100 to 150 validation repertoires and the roughly 660 repertoires of the first cohort. The study aimed to test whether signatures of past pathogen exposure could be identified by cataloging public T cell receptors. A separate validation cohort of approximately 130 different subjects was used in addition to the roughly 700-subject first cohort. High-throughput TCR immunosequencing, statistical association of individual TCRs with disease status, and machine learning were combined to predict cytomegalovirus infection status.

The CDR3 sequence holds 17 residues, the cysteine and phenylalanine included. CDR3 DNA only is kept here, 51 bases in frame from base 1. The trim is 3 bases for V and 3 bases for J, with a gap of 21 bases between the germline ends. CDR1 and CDR2 (SQVTM, ANQGSEA) derive from the germline V gene. Beyond this particular receptor, the publication reports: Subsequent analysis determined that TCRs grouped into clusters in the first cohort also showed a tendency toward co-occurrence across the 120 or so validation repertoires, and 94% of cluster scores exceeded 0. The study listed 150 to 200 TCR beta chains as associated with cytomegalovirus. A few of the identified cytomegalovirus-associated TCR beta chains were confirmed in vitro to be specific for cytomegalovirus antigens. The validation cohort had no HLA typing available for a later analysis, so co-occurrence within that cohort was assessed over all 120 or so repertoires. According to the authors, the approach could potentially be generalized to other disease states and immunological phenotypes. The classifier was reported to diagnose cytomegalovirus status with high specificity and sensitivity in both the original and validation cohorts. Most TCR sequences were seen in very few donors, while some public TCRs were found in many individuals.

The donors were included in the validation cohort of 130 or so subjects, a group kept apart from the approximately 670-subject first cohort. Library construction relied on the immunoSEQ multiplex PCR assay. In the source study's methods: To diagnose cytomegalovirus status from the catalog of TCR beta chain sequences, a statistical classification framework was built. The table comes from immuneACCESS by way of TCRdb, which keeps in-frame sequences with V and J called. Part of the clones is missing from these tables; in studies checked, under half for an unresolved V gene and the rest for unknown reasons. V, J and clone size were drawn from that table, and D and trimming were deduced from the DNA. The table for this sample lists 150,000 to 200,000 clones; around nine tenths of them were counted only once. In total, the top ten clones hold about 9.4% of the sample.

The chain links TRBV29-1 with TRBJ2-1; the D region possibly corresponds to TRBD2 (6 bases align). This clonotype originated in a woman aged 18-35 years in good health and CMV-seropositive. Sequenced input: PBMCs. The CDR3 in this case is CSVELPRDSRYYNEQFF. The nucleotides read TGCAGCGTTGAGTTACCCCGGGACTCCAGGTACTACAATGAGCAGTTCTTC.